These T cell receptor beta chains were read from a single sample in a study of cytomegalovirus exposure and HLA in healthy donors. The data were produced by immunoSEQ multiplex PCR, yet TCRdb's version contains in-frame clones alone and is incomplete. The top ten clones hold under 0.6% of a sample with around 210,000 clones, 78% of them seen once. The sample consisted of PBMCs. The receptors originated from a boy younger than 18 in good health and CMV-seronegative. CDR3s include the opening cysteine and the closing phenylalanine or tryptophan. A D gene is named only where the DNA matches it firmly. Some rows have no size entry. The others give once, few or many, or a class for an expanded clone.

V gene: TRBV29-1
D gene: TRBD2
clone size: few
J gene: TRBJ2-7
CDR3 protein: CSVAGTSGSYEQYF
CDR3 DNA: TGCAGCGTGGCCGGGACTAGCGGCTCCTACGAGCAGTACTTC

V gene: TRBV5-4
D gene: TRBD1
clone size: -
J gene: TRBJ1-3
CDR3 protein: CASSLWDRIGNTIYF
CDR3 DNA: TGTGCCAGCAGCTTGTGGGACAGGATTGGAAACACCATATATTTT

V gene: TRBV13
D gene: -
clone size: -
J gene: TRBJ1-5
CDR3 protein: CASSRGLYDQPQHF
CDR3 DNA: TGTGCCAGCAGCCGGGGTCTTTACGATCAGCCCCAGCATTTT

V gene: TRBV5-4
D gene: TRBD1
clone size: -
J gene: TRBJ2-3
CDR3 protein: CASSPYRGRADTQYF
CDR3 DNA: TGTGCCAGCAGCCCCTACAGGGGGCGGGCAGATACGCAGTATTTT

V gene: TRBV27
D gene: TRBD1
clone size: -
J gene: TRBJ2-7
CDR3 protein: CASRGTVTYEQYF
CDR3 DNA: TGTGCCAGCAGAGGGACAGTTACCTACGAGCAGTACTTC

V gene: TRBV30
D gene: -
clone size: -
J gene: TRBJ2-1
CDR3 protein: CAWSVRLGYSSYNEQFF
CDR3 DNA: TGTGCCTGGAGTGTACGTCTCGGTTATAGCTCCTACAATGAGCAGTTCTTC

V gene: TRBV29-1
D gene: TRBD2
clone size: once
J gene: TRBJ2-7
CDR3 protein: CSVGGIGVGEQYF
CDR3 DNA: TGCAGCGTGGGGGGGATCGGGGTAGGTGAGCAGTACTTC

V gene: TRBV7-9
D gene: TRBD1
clone size: -
J gene: TRBJ1-2
CDR3 protein: CASSLGKGAPNYGYTF
CDR3 DNA: TGTGCCAGCAGCTTAGGAAAGGGGGCCCCAAACTATGGCTACACCTTC

V gene: TRBV6-5
D gene: TRBD2
clone size: -
J gene: TRBJ2-1
CDR3 protein: CASSYGLAGVENEQFF
CDR3 DNA: TGTGCCAGCAGTTACGGTCTAGCGGGAGTAGAAAATGAGCAGTTCTTC

V gene: TRBV29-1
D gene: TRBD1
clone size: -
J gene: TRBJ2-2
CDR3 protein: CSGGQAAGELFF
CDR3 DNA: TGCAGCGGGGGACAGGCGGCCGGGGAGCTGTTTTTT

V gene: TRBV4-1
D gene: TRBD1
clone size: -
J gene: TRBJ1-5
CDR3 protein: CASSPRTGRRNQPQHF
CDR3 DNA: TGCGCCAGCAGCCCGAGGACAGGGCGGCGCAATCAGCCCCAGCATTTT

V gene: TRBV2
D gene: -
clone size: -
J gene: TRBJ2-1
CDR3 protein: CASSDPGRTNEQFF
CDR3 DNA: TGTGCCAGCAGTGACCCAGGGAGGACCAATGAGCAGTTCTTC

V gene: TRBV4-2
D gene: TRBD2
clone size: -
J gene: TRBJ2-7
CDR3 protein: CASSHLKREENYEQYF
CDR3 DNA: TGTGCCAGCAGCCACCTTAAGCGGGAGGAAAACTACGAGCAGTACTTC

V gene: TRBV5-1
D gene: TRBD1
clone size: few
J gene: TRBJ2-7
CDR3 protein: CASSYGQGEQYF
CDR3 DNA: TGCGCCAGCAGCTACGGACAGGGGGAGCAGTACTTC

V gene: TRBV7-8
D gene: -
clone size: -
J gene: TRBJ2-7
CDR3 protein: CASSLGAPPREQYF
CDR3 DNA: TGTGCCAGCAGCTTAGGGGCCCCCCCTCGGGAGCAGTACTTC

V gene: TRBV29-1
D gene: TRBD2
clone size: -
J gene: TRBJ2-3
CDR3 protein: CSVEWRSPPSGSSLSTDTQYF
CDR3 DNA: TGCAGCGTTGAATGGAGGTCCCCCCCTAGCGGGAGCAGTCTAAGCACAGATACGCAGTATTTT

V gene: TRBV9
D gene: -
clone size: once
J gene: TRBJ1-2
CDR3 protein: CASSAGNNYGYTF
CDR3 DNA: TGTGCCAGCAGCGCAGGAAATAACTATGGCTACACCTTC

V gene: TRBV5-1
D gene: TRBD2
clone size: -
J gene: TRBJ2-3
CDR3 protein: CASSPTAVAGGTDTQYF
CDR3 DNA: TGCGCCAGCAGCCCAACCGCGGTGGCGGGGGGCACAGATACGCAGTATTTT

V gene: TRBV5-4
D gene: -
clone size: -
J gene: TRBJ1-2
CDR3 protein: CASSHPDSPGIGYTF
CDR3 DNA: TGTGCCAGCAGCCACCCGGACAGCCCAGGGATCGGCTACACCTTC

V gene: TRBV28
D gene: TRBD1
clone size: -
J gene: TRBJ1-1
CDR3 protein: CASSSMGQGSTEAFF
CDR3 DNA: TGTGCCAGCAGTTCGATGGGACAGGGGTCCACTGAAGCTTTCTTT

V gene: TRBV2
D gene: TRBD1
clone size: -
J gene: TRBJ1-1
CDR3 protein: CASGRDRLKAFF
CDR3 DNA: TGTGCCAGCGGCCGGGACAGATTAAAAGCTTTCTTT

V gene: TRBV6-1
D gene: -
clone size: -
J gene: TRBJ2-1
CDR3 protein: CASWWGQGPLF
CDR3 DNA: TGTGCCAGCTGGTGGGGGCAAGGCCCCCTCTTC

V gene: TRBV6-1
D gene: TRBD1
clone size: -
J gene: TRBJ1-2
CDR3 protein: CASSQNTPGTGGYTF
CDR3 DNA: TGTGCCAGCAGTCAAAATACCCCCGGGACAGGTGGCTACACCTTC

V gene: TRBV6-5
D gene: -
clone size: -
J gene: TRBJ1-5
CDR3 protein: CASSPGGTGNQPQHF
CDR3 DNA: TGTGCCAGCAGCCCCGGGGGGACGGGCAATCAGCCCCAGCATTTT

V gene: TRBV27
D gene: TRBD2
clone size: -
J gene: TRBJ2-3
CDR3 protein: CATWELAGLPQQDTQYF
CDR3 DNA: TGTGCCACCTGGGAACTAGCGGGTCTGCCGCAACAAGATACGCAGTATTTT

V gene: TRBV7-3
D gene: -
clone size: -
J gene: TRBJ1-2
CDR3 protein: CASSLTAVEGGDYGYTF
CDR3 DNA: TGTGCCAGCAGCTTAACAGCAGTAGAGGGTGGGGACTATGGCTACACCTTC

V gene: TRBV20-1
D gene: -
clone size: -
J gene: TRBJ2-3
CDR3 protein: CSARPKDTQYF
CDR3 DNA: TGCAGTGCCAGACCAAAAGATACGCAGTATTTT

V gene: TRBV19
D gene: TRBD2
clone size: -
J gene: TRBJ2-7
CDR3 protein: CASSLLGGAYEQYF
CDR3 DNA: TGTGCCAGTAGTCTTCTCGGGGGGGCCTACGAGCAGTACTTC

V gene: TRBV30
D gene: -
clone size: -
J gene: TRBJ2-5
CDR3 protein: CAWSAFRETQYF
CDR3 DNA: TGTGCCTGGAGTGCGTTTCGAGAGACCCAGTACTTC

V gene: TRBV9
D gene: -
clone size: -
J gene: TRBJ1-2
CDR3 protein: CASSAITGSSGYTF
CDR3 DNA: TGTGCCAGCAGCGCCATAACAGGGTCGTCAGGCTACACCTTC

V gene: TRBV7-2
D gene: -
clone size: -
J gene: TRBJ1-1
CDR3 protein: CASSLREANTEAFF
CDR3 DNA: TGTGCCAGCAGCTTGAGGGAGGCGAACACTGAAGCTTTCTTT

V gene: TRBV6-6
D gene: TRBD1
clone size: few
J gene: TRBJ1-1
CDR3 protein: CASTLGQGVEAFF
CDR3 DNA: TGTGCCAGCACCCTAGGACAGGGGGTTGAAGCTTTCTTT

V gene: TRBV19
D gene: -
clone size: -
J gene: TRBJ1-2
CDR3 protein: CASSTTGYGYTF
CDR3 DNA: TGTGCCAGTAGCACTACAGGGTATGGCTACACCTTC

V gene: TRBV11-3
D gene: TRBD1
clone size: once
J gene: TRBJ2-7
CDR3 protein: CASSLGDRASYEQYF
CDR3 DNA: TGTGCCAGCAGCTTAGGGGACAGGGCCTCCTACGAGCAGTACTTC

V gene: TRBV10-3
D gene: TRBD1
clone size: -
J gene: TRBJ1-2
CDR3 protein: CAMGTGEHYGYTF
CDR3 DNA: TGTGCCATGGGGACAGGGGAGCACTATGGCTACACCTTC

V gene: TRBV27
D gene: -
clone size: -
J gene: TRBJ2-2
CDR3 protein: CASTQNLARRGELFF
CDR3 DNA: TGTGCCAGCACCCAAAACCTAGCCCGCCGCGGGGAGCTGTTTTTT

V gene: TRBV10-3
D gene: TRBD1
clone size: -
J gene: TRBJ1-2
CDR3 protein: CANRQGYGYTF
CDR3 DNA: TGTGCCAACCGACAGGGCTATGGCTACACCTTC

V gene: TRBV30
D gene: TRBD1
clone size: -
J gene: TRBJ1-3
CDR3 protein: CAWTAATGGGNTIYF
CDR3 DNA: TGTGCCTGGACTGCTGCGACAGGGGGTGGAAACACCATATATTTT

V gene: TRBV14
D gene: -
clone size: -
J gene: TRBJ1-1
CDR3 protein: CASSQDQGWAFF
CDR3 DNA: TGTGCCAGCAGCCAAGATCAGGGATGGGCTTTCTTT

V gene: TRBV7-9
D gene: TRBD1
clone size: -
J gene: TRBJ1-2
CDR3 protein: CASSPWTGAYGYTF
CDR3 DNA: TGTGCCAGCAGCCCCTGGACAGGGGCCTATGGCTACACCTTC

V gene: TRBV6-4
D gene: -
clone size: -
J gene: TRBJ1-1
CDR3 protein: CASSADGTTEAFF
CDR3 DNA: TGTGCCAGCAGTGCTGACGGGACAACTGAAGCTTTCTTT

V gene: TRBV4-1
D gene: TRBD1
clone size: once
J gene: TRBJ1-5
CDR3 protein: CASSQVRQGANQPQHF
CDR3 DNA: TGCGCCAGCAGCCAAGTACGACAGGGGGCTAATCAGCCCCAGCATTTT

V gene: TRBV19
D gene: -
clone size: -
J gene: TRBJ2-5
CDR3 protein: CASSPGQETQYF
CDR3 DNA: TGTGCCAGTTCTCCGGGCCAAGAGACCCAGTACTTC

V gene: TRBV6-1
D gene: -
clone size: -
J gene: TRBJ1-2
CDR3 protein: CASNNRRMDGYTF
CDR3 DNA: TGTGCCAGCAATAACAGAAGGATGGATGGCTACACCTTC

V gene: TRBV5-1
D gene: -
clone size: -
J gene: TRBJ2-5
CDR3 protein: CASSSREQGPQETQYF
CDR3 DNA: TGCGCCAGCAGCTCGAGAGAACAGGGACCCCAAGAGACCCAGTACTTC

V gene: TRBV27
D gene: -
clone size: -
J gene: TRBJ1-2
CDR3 protein: CASSQRTDYGYTF
CDR3 DNA: TGTGCCAGCTCCCAACGAACGGACTATGGCTACACCTTC

V gene: TRBV19
D gene: -
clone size: -
J gene: TRBJ1-1
CDR3 protein: CASSMTVNTEAFF
CDR3 DNA: TGTGCCAGTAGTATGACAGTGAACACTGAAGCTTTCTTT

V gene: TRBV6-6
D gene: TRBD1
clone size: -
J gene: TRBJ1-1
CDR3 protein: CASSYLDRGGAEAFF
CDR3 DNA: TGTGCCAGCAGTTATCTCGACAGGGGAGGGGCTGAAGCTTTCTTT

V gene: TRBV5-4
D gene: TRBD2
clone size: -
J gene: TRBJ2-5
CDR3 protein: CASSLGLAGGRQETQYF
CDR3 DNA: TGTGCCAGCAGCTTAGGGCTAGCGGGGGGGCGACAAGAGACCCAGTACTTC

V gene: TRBV4-1
D gene: TRBD1
clone size: -
J gene: TRBJ2-7
CDR3 protein: CASSQDRGPSDEQYF
CDR3 DNA: TGCGCCAGCAGCCAAGATAGGGGGCCCTCCGACGAGCAGTACTTC

V gene: TRBV6-5
D gene: -
clone size: few
J gene: TRBJ2-7
CDR3 protein: CASSYSPSVSYEQYF
CDR3 DNA: TGTGCCAGCAGTTACTCGCCCAGCGTCTCCTACGAGCAGTACTTC

V gene: TRBV19
D gene: TRBD1
clone size: -
J gene: TRBJ2-7
CDR3 protein: CASTPGTELYEQYF
CDR3 DNA: TGTGCCAGTACTCCCGGGACAGAACTCTACGAGCAGTACTTC

V gene: TRBV5-1
D gene: TRBD1
clone size: -
J gene: TRBJ1-1
CDR3 protein: CASSLTMDRGVAFF
CDR3 DNA: TGCGCCAGCAGCCTGACTATGGACAGGGGTGTTGCTTTCTTT

V gene: TRBV6-5
D gene: TRBD2
clone size: -
J gene: TRBJ2-5
CDR3 protein: CASSRAGVQETQYF
CDR3 DNA: TGTGCCAGCAGTCGAGCGGGGGTCCAAGAGACCCAGTACTTC

V gene: TRBV6-6
D gene: -
clone size: few
J gene: TRBJ1-1
CDR3 protein: CASLFGGNTEAFF
CDR3 DNA: TGTGCCAGCTTATTCGGGGGTAACACTGAAGCTTTCTTT

V gene: TRBV30
D gene: TRBD2
clone size: -
J gene: TRBJ2-3
CDR3 protein: CAWRGLAGTSDTQYF
CDR3 DNA: TGTGCCTGGAGAGGACTAGCGGGGACGTCAGATACGCAGTATTTT

V gene: TRBV7-2
D gene: -
clone size: -
J gene: TRBJ1-3
CDR3 protein: CASSLVSGSGNTIYF
CDR3 DNA: TGTGCCAGCAGCTTAGTTTCAGGGTCTGGAAACACCATATATTTT

V gene: TRBV6-5
D gene: TRBD2
clone size: once
J gene: TRBJ2-1
CDR3 protein: CAIGLAGYNEQFF
CDR3 DNA: TGTGCCATTGGGCTAGCGGGCTACAATGAGCAGTTCTTC

V gene: TRBV2
D gene: -
clone size: -
J gene: TRBJ1-2
CDR3 protein: CASIFPGDGYTF
CDR3 DNA: TGTGCCAGCATTTTCCCAGGCGATGGCTACACCTTC